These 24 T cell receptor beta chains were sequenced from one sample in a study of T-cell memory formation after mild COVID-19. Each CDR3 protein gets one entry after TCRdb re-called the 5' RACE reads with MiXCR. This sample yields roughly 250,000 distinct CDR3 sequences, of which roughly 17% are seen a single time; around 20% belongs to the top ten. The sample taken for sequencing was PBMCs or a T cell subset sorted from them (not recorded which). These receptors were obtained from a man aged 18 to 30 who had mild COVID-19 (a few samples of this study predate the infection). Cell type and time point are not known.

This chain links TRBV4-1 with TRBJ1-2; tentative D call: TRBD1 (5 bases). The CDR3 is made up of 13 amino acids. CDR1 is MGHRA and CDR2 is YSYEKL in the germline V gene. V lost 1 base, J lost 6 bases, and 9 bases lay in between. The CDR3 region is CASSQVGGDGYTF. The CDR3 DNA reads TGCGCCAGCAGCCAAGTCGGAGGGGATGGCTACACCTTC.

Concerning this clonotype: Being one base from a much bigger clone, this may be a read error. The CDR3 loop reads CACSSSGGMDTQYF. In nucleotides, the CDR3 is TGCGCCTGCAGCTCAAGTGGGGGTATGGATACGCAGTATTTT. This chain joins TRBV5-1 and TRBJ2-3; either TRBD1 or TRBD2 may supply D (5 bases each). CDR3 size: 14 residues. Germline V CDR1 and CDR2: SGHRS, YFSETQ.

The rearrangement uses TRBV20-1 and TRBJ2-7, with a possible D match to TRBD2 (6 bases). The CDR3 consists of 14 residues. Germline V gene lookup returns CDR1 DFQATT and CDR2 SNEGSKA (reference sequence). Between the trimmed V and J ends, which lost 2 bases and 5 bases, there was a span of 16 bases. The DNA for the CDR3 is TGCAGTGCTAGAATACCCTCGGTAGCGGACGAGCAGTACTTC. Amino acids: CSARIPSVADEQYF.

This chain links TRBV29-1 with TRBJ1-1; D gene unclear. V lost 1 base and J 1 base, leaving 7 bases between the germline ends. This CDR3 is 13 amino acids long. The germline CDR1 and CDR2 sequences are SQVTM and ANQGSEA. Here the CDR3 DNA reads TGCAGCGTTGAAGCGGGCAGGAACACTGAAGCTTTCTTT. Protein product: CSVEAGRNTEAFF.

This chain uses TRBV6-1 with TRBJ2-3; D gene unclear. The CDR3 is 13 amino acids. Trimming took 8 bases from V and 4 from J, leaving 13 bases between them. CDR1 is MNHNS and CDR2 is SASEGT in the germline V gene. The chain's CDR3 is CASYAGLADTQYF. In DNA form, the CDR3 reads TGTGCCAGCTATGCTGGCCTCGCAGATACGCAGTATTTT.

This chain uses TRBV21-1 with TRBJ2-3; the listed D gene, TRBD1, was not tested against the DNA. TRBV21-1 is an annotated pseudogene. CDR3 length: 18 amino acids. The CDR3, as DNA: TGTGCCAGCAGCAAAGGGCTTTGGTCGGTACAGGAGAGGGATACGCAGTATTTT. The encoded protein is CASSKGLWSVQERDTQYF.

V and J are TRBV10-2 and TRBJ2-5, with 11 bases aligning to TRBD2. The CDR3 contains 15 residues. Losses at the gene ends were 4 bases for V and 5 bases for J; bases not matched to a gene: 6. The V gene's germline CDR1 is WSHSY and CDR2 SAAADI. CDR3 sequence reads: CASSVVAGGPETQYF. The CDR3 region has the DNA TGCGCCAGCAGTGTGGTAGCGGGGGGGCCGGAGACCCAGTACTTC.

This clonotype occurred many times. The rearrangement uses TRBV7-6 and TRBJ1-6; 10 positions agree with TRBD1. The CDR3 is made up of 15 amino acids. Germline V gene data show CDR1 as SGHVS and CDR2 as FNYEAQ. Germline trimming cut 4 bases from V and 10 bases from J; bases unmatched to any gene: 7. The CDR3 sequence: CASSSGQGKISPLHF. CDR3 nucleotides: TGTGCCAGCAGCTCGGGACAGGGGAAAATCTCACCCCTCCACTTT. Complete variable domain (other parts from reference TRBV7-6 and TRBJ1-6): GAGVSQSPRYKVTKRGQDVALRCDPISGHVSLYWYRQALGQGPEFLTYFNYEAQQDKSGLPNDRFSAERPEGSISTLTIQRTEQRDSAMYRCASSSGQGKISPLHFGNGTRLTVT.

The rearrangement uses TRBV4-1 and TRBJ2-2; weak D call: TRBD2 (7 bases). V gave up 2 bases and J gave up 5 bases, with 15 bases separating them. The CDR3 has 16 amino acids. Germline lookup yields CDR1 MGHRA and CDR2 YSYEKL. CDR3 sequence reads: CASSQWPRGATGELFF. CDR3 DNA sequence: TGCGCCAGCAGCCAATGGCCTCGGGGGGCTACCGGGGAGCTGTTTTTT.

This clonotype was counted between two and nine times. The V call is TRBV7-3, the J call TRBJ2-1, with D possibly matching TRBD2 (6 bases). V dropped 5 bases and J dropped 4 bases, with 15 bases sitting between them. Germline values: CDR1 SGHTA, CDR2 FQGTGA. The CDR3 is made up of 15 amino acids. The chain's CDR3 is CASSADPGGYNEQFF. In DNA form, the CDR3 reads TGTGCCAGCAGCGCAGACCCCGGGGGTTACAATGAGCAGTTCTTC.

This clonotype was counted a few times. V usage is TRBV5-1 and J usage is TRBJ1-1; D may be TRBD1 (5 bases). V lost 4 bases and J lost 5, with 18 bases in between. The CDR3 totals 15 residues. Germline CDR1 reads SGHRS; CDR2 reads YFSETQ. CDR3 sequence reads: CASSPQTVPGTEAFF. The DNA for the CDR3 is TGCGCCAGCAGCCCACAGACAGTCCCGGGGACTGAAGCTTTCTTT. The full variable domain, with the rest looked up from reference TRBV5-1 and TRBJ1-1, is KAGVTQTPRYLIKTRGQQVTLSCSPISGHRSVSWYQQTPGQGLQFLFEYFSETQRNKGNFPGRFSGRQFSNSRSEMNVSTLELGDSALYLCASSPQTVPGTEAFFGQGTRLTVV.

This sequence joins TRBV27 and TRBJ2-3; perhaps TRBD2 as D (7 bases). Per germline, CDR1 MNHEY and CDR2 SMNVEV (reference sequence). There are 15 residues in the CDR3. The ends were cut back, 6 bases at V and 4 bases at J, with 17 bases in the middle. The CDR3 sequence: CASSWWAGAPDTQYF. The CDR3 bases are TGTGCCAGCAGCTGGTGGGCGGGGGCACCAGATACGCAGTATTTT.

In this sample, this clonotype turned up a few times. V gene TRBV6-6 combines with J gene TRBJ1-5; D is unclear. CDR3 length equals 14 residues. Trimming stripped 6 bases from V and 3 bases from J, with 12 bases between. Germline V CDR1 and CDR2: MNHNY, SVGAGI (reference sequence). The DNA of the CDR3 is TGTGCCAGCAGGAGACATGCGCTCAATCAGCCCCAGCATTTT. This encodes CASRRHALNQPQHF.

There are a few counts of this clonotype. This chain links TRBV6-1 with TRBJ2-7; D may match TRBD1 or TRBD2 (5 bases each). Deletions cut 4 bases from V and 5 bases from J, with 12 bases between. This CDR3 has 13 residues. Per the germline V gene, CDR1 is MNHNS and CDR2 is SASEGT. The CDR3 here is CASSGDLPDEQYF. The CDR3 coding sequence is TGTGCCAGCAGTGGGGACCTCCCGGACGAGCAGTACTTC.

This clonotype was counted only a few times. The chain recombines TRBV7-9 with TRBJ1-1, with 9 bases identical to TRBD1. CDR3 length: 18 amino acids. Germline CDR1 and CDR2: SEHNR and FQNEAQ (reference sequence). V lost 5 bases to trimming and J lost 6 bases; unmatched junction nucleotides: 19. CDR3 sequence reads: CASSTRTGDRKFYSEAFF. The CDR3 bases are TGTGCCAGCAGCACCCGGACAGGGGACCGTAAGTTTTATTCTGAAGCTTTCTTT.

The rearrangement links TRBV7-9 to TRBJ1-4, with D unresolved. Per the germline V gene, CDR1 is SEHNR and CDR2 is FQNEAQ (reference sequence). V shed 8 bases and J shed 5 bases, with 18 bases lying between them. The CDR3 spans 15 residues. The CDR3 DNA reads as TGTGCCAGCGCACCCCCGGTTAGTGAGAATGAAAAACTGTTTTTT. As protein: CASAPPVSENEKLFF.

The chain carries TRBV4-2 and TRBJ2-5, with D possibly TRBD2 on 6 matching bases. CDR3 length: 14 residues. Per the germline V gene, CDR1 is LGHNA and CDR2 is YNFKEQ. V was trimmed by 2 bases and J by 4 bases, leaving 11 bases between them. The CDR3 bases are TGTGCCAGCAGCCAAAGAGGTAGCGGAGAGACCCAGTACTTC. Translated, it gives CASSQRGSGETQYF.

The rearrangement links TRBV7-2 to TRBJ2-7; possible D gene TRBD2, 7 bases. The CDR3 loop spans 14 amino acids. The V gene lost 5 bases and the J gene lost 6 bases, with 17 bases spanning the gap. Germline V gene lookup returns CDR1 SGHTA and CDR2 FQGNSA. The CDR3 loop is CASSAWGGRVEQYF. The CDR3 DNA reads TGTGCCAGCAGCGCCTGGGGGGGCAGGGTCGAGCAGTACTTC.

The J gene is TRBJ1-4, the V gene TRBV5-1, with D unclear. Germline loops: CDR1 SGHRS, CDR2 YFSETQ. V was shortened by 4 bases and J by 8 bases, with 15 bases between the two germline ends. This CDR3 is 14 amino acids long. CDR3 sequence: CASSAADIREKLFF. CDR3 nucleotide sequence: TGCGCCAGCAGCGCCGCCGACATTCGGGAAAAACTGTTTTTT. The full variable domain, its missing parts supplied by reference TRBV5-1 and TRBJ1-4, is KAGVTQTPRYLIKTRGQQVTLSCSPISGHRSVSWYQQTPGQGLQFLFEYFSETQRNKGNFPGRFSGRQFSNSRSEMNVSTLELGDSALYLCASSAADIREKLFFGSGTQLSVL.

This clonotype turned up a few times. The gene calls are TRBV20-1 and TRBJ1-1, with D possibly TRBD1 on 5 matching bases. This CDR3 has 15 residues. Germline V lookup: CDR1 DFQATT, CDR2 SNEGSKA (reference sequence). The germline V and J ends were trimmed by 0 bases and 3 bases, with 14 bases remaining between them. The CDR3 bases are TGCAGTGCTAGAGACCAACGGCAGGGAGACACTGAAGCTTTCTTT. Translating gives CSARDQRQGDTEAFF.

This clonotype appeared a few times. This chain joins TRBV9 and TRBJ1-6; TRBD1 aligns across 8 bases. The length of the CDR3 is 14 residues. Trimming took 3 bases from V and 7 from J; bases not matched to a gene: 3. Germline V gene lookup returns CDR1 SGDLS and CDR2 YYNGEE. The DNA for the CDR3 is TGTGCCAGCAGCGCCAGACAGGGGAATTCACCCCTCCACTTT. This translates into CASSARQGNSPLHF.

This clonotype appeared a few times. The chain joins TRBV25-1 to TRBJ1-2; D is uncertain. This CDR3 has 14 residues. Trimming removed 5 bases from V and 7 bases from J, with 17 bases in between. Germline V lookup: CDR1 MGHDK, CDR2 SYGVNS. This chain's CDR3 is CASSYQVPLGGYTF. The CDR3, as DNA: TGTGCCAGCAGTTACCAGGTACCTCTAGGTGGCTACACCTTC.

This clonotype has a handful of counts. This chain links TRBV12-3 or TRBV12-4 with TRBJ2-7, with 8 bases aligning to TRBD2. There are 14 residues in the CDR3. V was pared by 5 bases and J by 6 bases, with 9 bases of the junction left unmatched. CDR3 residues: CASSPSGTRSEQYF. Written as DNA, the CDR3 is TGTGCCAGCAGTCCGTCCGGGACTAGATCCGAGCAGTACTTC.

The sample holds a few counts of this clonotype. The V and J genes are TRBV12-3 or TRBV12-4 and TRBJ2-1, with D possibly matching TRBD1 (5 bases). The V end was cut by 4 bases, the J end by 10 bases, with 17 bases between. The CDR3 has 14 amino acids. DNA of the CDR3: TGTGCCAGCAGTTATGGTGGCCCCCGGACAGAGCAGTTCTTC. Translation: CASSYGGPRTEQFF.